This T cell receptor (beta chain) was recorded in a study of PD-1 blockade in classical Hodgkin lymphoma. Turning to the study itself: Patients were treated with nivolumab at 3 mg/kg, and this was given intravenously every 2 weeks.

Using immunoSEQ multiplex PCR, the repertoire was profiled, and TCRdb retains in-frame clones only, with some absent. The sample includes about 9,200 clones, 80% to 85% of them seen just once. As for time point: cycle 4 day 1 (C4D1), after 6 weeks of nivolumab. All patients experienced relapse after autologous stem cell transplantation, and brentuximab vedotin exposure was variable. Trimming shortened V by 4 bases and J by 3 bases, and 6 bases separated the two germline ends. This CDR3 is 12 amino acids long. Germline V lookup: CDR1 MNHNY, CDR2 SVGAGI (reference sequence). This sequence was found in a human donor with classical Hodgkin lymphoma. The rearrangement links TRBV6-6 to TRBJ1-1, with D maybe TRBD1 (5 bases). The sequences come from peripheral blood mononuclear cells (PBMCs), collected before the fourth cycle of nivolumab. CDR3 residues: CASSWGYTEAFF. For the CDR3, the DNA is TGTGCCAGCAGTTGGGGGTACACTGAAGCTTTCTTT.